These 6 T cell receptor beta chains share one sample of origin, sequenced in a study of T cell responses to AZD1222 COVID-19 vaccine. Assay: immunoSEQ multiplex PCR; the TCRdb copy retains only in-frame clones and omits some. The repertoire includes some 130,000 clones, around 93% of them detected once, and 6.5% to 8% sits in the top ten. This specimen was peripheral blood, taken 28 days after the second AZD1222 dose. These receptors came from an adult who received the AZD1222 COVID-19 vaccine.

The CDR3, as DNA: TGCAGCGTTGAAGAAACAGGGAGGGGCTATGGCTACACCTTC. This gives the protein CSVEETGRGYGYTF. The J gene is TRBJ1-2, the V gene TRBV29-1; D may be TRBD1 (6 bases). From germline, CDR1 is SQVTM and CDR2 ANQGSEA. V was shortened by 0 bases and J by 4 bases, with 12 bases between the two germline ends. The CDR3 is 14 amino acids.

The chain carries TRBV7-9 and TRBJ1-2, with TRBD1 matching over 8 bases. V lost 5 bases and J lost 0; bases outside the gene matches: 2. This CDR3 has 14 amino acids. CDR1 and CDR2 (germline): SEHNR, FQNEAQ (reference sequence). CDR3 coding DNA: TGTGCCAGCAGCCCACAGGGGGCTAACTATGGCTACACCTTC. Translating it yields CASSPQGANYGYTF. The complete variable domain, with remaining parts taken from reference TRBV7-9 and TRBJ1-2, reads DTGVSQNPRHKITKRGQNVTFRCDPISEHNRLYWYRQTLGQGPEFLTYFQNEAQLEKSRLLSDRFSAERPKGSFSTLEIQRTEQGDSAMYLCASSPQGANYGYTFGSGTRLTVV.

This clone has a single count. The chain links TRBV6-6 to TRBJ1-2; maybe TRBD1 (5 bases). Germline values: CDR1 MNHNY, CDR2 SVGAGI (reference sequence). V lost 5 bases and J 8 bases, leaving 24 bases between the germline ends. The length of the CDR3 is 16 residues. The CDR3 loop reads CASSRSGTAGVEGYTF. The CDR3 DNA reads TGTGCCAGCAGTCGATCCGGGACGGCGGGGGTGGAGGGCTACACCTTC.

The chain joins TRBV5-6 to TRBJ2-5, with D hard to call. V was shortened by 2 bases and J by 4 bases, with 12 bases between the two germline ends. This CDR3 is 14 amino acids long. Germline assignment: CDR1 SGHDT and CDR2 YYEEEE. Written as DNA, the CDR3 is TGTGCCAGCAGCTTCCTCCGCGGTGGAGAGACCCAGTACTTC. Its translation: CASSFLRGGETQYF.

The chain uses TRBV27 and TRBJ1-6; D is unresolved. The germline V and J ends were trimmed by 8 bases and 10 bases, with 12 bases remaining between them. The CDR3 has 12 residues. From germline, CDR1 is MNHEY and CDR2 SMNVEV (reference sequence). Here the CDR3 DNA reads TGTGCCAGCCGTCCCGATGGATCACCCCTCCACTTT. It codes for CASRPDGSPLHF.

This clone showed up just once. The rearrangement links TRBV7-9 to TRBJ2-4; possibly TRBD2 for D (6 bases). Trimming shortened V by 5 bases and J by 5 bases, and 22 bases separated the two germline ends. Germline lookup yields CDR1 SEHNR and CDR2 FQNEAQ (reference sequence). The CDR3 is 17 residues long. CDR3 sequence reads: CASSAPGAGRQENIQYF. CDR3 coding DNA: TGTGCCAGCAGCGCCCCGGGTGCGGGGCGGCAAGAAAACATTCAGTACTTC.